This T cell receptor (beta chain) was identified in a study of cytomegalovirus exposure and HLA in healthy donors (dated by TCRdb to the late 2010s). In terms of the full investigation: An earlier analysis of several hundred of the donors reported 250 to 300 Gb of sequence data and around 110 million unique TCR beta sequences from about 180 million T cells. HLA typing included class I and class II loci at four-digit resolution. Roughly 320 gigabases of sequencing data and around 90 million unique TCR sequences made up an early release that covered nearly 650 HLA-typed donors. The later analysis used no new phenotypic data to find candidate immune exposures, relying instead on TCR beta sequences and their occurrence across donors. To predict cytomegalovirus infection status, the study brought together high-throughput TCR immunosequencing, statistical association of individual TCRs with disease status, and machine learning. Because of strong linkage in the cohort, five DR-DQ haplotypes were treated as single units for association and clustering. All discovery cohort repertoires had been generated using a single sequencing platform. A later analysis re-examined previously published TCR beta repertoires from 610 or so donors and added high-resolution HLA genotyping to investigate patterns of TCR occurrence. The T cell repertoires of 666 subjects were profiled by immunosequencing and related to cytomegalovirus serostatus. Across roughly 420 genotyped donors of the cohort, an average of about 200,000 unique TCR beta nucleotide sequences per donor were sequenced, and approximately 17% of those sequences were non-productive. A separate validation cohort of roughly 130 different subjects was used in addition to the 666-subject first cohort. Among the approximately 430 genotyped donors, under 90% belonged to the genetic ancestry cluster associated with self-reported Caucasian donors. Donor age, sex, ethnicity and CMV serostatus were compiled alongside the repertoire data. An earlier analysis of some 600 of the donors applied high-throughput TCR beta sequencing to assess whether each TCR beta V gene segment acted as functional or pseudogenic. The study was designed to test whether signatures of past pathogen exposure could be identified by cataloging public T cell receptors. Typing coverage differed by locus: A, B, C, DRB1 and DQB1 were typed in roughly 620-630 donors, DQA1 in 522, DPA1 in roughly 590, and DPB1 in roughly 450. A later genetic analysis used genome-wide SNP genotypes for about 65% of the roughly 700 donors, treating that subset as a discovery cohort. The paper as a whole reports these results and caveats: Specific HLA alleles were associated with around 18,000 TCR beta sequences at a false discovery rate of 0.05 in a later analysis. Because counts were too low, 15 to 20 rarely observed V segments, including chromosome 9 orphons, were excluded from the earlier analysis of 587 of the donors. A cluster of highly shared sequence variants was judged likely to represent a technical artifact of the sequencing pipeline. Most TCR sequences were observed very rarely across donors, whereas some public TCRs were present in many individuals. Compared with equally common non-associated chains, HLA-associated TCR beta chains in a later analysis were more clonally expanded and had lower generation probabilities. In vitro tests confirmed that a few of the cytomegalovirus-associated TCR beta chains recognize cytomegalovirus antigens. Sequencing depth was assumed to be roughly uniform across donors in the presence/absence analyses, though that assumption may not hold. Some IMGT-functional V segments, including TRBV6-2 and TRBV6-3, could not be distinguished by the 87-base-pair reads and were therefore excluded. According to a later analysis, TCR association rates differed among HLA loci, with DRB1 alleles showing the most associated TCRs and HLA-C alleles showing the fewest. In this cohort, only TCR beta chains were sequenced, and detectable features were limited by the absence of alpha or paired-chain data. V-gene and J-gene trimming of TCR beta chains was associated with a missense DCLRE1C variant in a later genetic analysis, and the association was replicated in an independent cohort. In the study, 150 to 200 TCR beta chains were listed as associated with cytomegalovirus. A further reported finding was that TCR beta sequences accurately predicted the HLA-A and HLA-B alleles for most subjects in the first cohort. The only immune exposure information available for the cohort was CMV serostatus. According to a later analysis, parvovirus B19, influenza, CMV and Epstein-Barr virus appeared linked to several top co-occurrence clusters. In both the original and validation cohorts, the classifier was reported to diagnose cytomegalovirus status with high specificity and sensitivity. The authors suggested that the approach could potentially be generalized to other disease states and immunological phenotypes. Compared with the roughly 670-donor mean, donors in an Asian-associated ancestry cluster had fewer N-insertions in productive TCRs, according to a later genetic analysis. Because some donors lacked HLA typing at each locus, the association tests relied only on the typed subset. An earlier analysis of approximately 500 of the donors showed that most TCR beta V segments appeared in productive rearrangements either about 87% or about 30% of the time, which broadly matched IMGT annotations. When HLA alleles, especially DR and DQ, strongly co-occurred, TCR associations were difficult to assign to individual alleles. Most CMV-associated TCR beta chains appeared to be HLA-restricted in a later analysis, and the HLA associations seemed to be driven largely by CMV exposure. Linkage disequilibrium might explain the correlated functional status among segregating V segments, but an unknown experimental factor could not be excluded.

Relative to germline, V is missing 4 bases and J is missing 0 bases, with 7 bases of the junction outside any gene match. The germline V gene sets CDR1 to SGDLS and CDR2 to YYNGEE. Measured from the cysteine to the phenylalanine, the CDR3 is 15 residues long. The only DNA kept is the CDR3, 45 bases in frame from the first base. Regarding this clone: Its recognized antigen is unknown. Base qualities were left out, and no much larger clone turns up one base away.

Library creation used the immunoSEQ multiplex PCR assay. For the multiplex PCR, a mixture combining 60 forward primers for TCR Vbeta segments and 13 reverse primers for TCR Jbeta segments was used. Amplification of the CDR3 region of rearranged TCR beta genes was performed with a multiplex PCR assay on genomic DNA. The Illumina HiSeq System was used to sequence the amplified TCR beta libraries as 87-base-pair reads. The study's own analysis went as follows. In a later analysis, tens of millions of unique TCR beta chains were counted across the approximately 640 repertoires, and roughly 11 million of these chains were shared by at least two donors. Raw reads were error-corrected and collapsed into unique sequences by a nearest-neighbor algorithm in which closely related sequences were merged to remove PCR and sequencing errors. CDR3 sequences were aligned to IMGT reference sequences to assign V, D and J gene segments. Each retained sequence needed at least a six-nucleotide match to both a V gene segment and a J gene segment. Rearrangements were classified as productive when the CDR3 lacked stop codons and remained in frame with V and J, and all other rearrangements were classified as non-productive. CDR3 was defined by IMGT convention, running from the second conserved V-encoded cysteine to the conserved J-encoded phenylalanine. The earlier analysis of some 540 of the donors excluded any sequence lacking an unambiguous match to a single V gene segment. In an earlier analysis of a few hundred of the donors, a V segment was called functional when productive rearrangements were above 56.7%, and segregating when the standard deviation between donors exceeded 5%. A statistical classification framework was built for diagnosing cytomegalovirus status from the catalog of TCR beta chain sequences. A later analysis assigned V and J genes by comparing TCR nucleotide sequences with IMGT/GENE-DB human TR gene sequences. A later analysis assigned CDR3 sequences and most-parsimonious VDJ recombination scenarios with the TCRdist pipeline. In a later analysis, each TCR beta chain was defined by its CDR3 amino acid sequence together with its V-gene family, and reads without a unique V-gene family were excluded. As a way to deal with suspected cross-contamination and a sequencing artifact, a later analysis dropped under 600 nucleotide sequences that were highly shared and had low generation probability. For each public chain, a later analysis derived a clonal expansion index from normalized ranks of inferred template counts within each repertoire. In a later analysis, generation probabilities were computed with a VDJ recombination model fitted to out-of-frame rearrangements, and the resulting probabilities were checked against IGoR. In a later analysis, TCR-TCR, TCR-HLA and TCR-CMV co-occurrence was scored with hypergeometric tests, and a repertoire-size bias correction was applied to TCR pairs. False discovery rates were estimated in a later analysis by permuting HLA or CMV assignments 20 times. In a later analysis, co-occurring TCRs were grouped using DBSCAN, and TCRdist sequence similarity was added for clustering within HLA-allele-positive subsets. Repertoires with fewer than 30,000 or more than 120,000 public chains were left out of co-occurrence clustering, as were about 5 repertoires with anomalous nucleotide sharing. TCRdb carries this immuneACCESS record with in-frame sequences only. Its versions omit some clonotypes, under half of them owing to an unresolved V gene in the studies checked, with the rest unexplained. Clone size and the V and J calls come from that table; the DNA yielded D and trimming. This sample is represented by fewer than 150,000 clones; 65% to 85% of them were singletons. The ten largest clones represent more than 2.5% of the sample.

The cohort was made up of 650 to 700 healthy bone marrow donors. At the time of sampling, all cohort members were nominally healthy, though unrecorded immune exposures were likely present. The donor tested CMV seronegative, placing the donor among the 300 to 400 seronegative members of the cohort. A peripheral blood sample was provided by each donor, and peripheral blood mononuclear cells were used for TCR beta sequencing. Genomic DNA extraction from the blood cell samples was performed with the Qiagen DNeasy Blood Extraction Kit. The TCR sequence derives from a male donor in good health and CMV-seronegative. Source material: PBMCs. In this chain, TRBV9 is recombined with TRBJ2-7; 7 nucleotides in the junction match TRBD1. The DNA sequence is TGTGCCAGCAGCCCCCCGGGACAGAGCTCCTACGAGCAGTACTTC. This is translated as CASSPPGQSSYEQYF. When the CDR3 is completed using the reference TRBV9 and TRBJ2-7 genes on either side, the full variable domain is DSGVTQTPKHLITATGQRVTLRCSPRSGDLSVYWYQQSLDQGLQFLIQYYNGEERAKGNILERFSAQQFPDLHSELNLSSLELGDSALYFCASSPPGQSSYEQYFGPGTRLTVT.